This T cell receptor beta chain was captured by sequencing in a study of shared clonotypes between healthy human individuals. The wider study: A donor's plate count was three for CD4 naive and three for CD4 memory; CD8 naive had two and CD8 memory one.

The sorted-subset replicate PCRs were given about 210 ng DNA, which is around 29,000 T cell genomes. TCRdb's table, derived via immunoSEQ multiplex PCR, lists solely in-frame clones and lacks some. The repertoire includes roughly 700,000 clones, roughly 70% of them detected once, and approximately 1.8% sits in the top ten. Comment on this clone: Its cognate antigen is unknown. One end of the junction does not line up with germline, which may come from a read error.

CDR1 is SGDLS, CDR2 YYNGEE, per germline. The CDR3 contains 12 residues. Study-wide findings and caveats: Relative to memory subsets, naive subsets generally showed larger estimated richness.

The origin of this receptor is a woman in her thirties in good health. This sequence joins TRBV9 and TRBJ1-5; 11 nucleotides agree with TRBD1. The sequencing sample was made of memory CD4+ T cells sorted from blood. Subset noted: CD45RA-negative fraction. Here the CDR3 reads CASSAGTGGSYF. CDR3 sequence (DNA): TGTGCCAGCAGCGCGGGGACAGGGGGGTCGTATTTT.